The sequence of this T cell receptor (beta chain) was determined in a study of control samples from healthy donors and cancer patients. Trimming shortened V by 1 base and J by 7 bases, and 15 bases separated the two germline ends. The CDR3 is 16 residues long. The germline gives CDR1 SGHRS, CDR2 YFSETQ. The assay was immunoSEQ multiplex PCR, and TCRdb's table has in-frame clones only and misses some. The sample gives 230,000 or so clones, roughly 94% of which show up once; about 1.4% is in the top ten. The J gene is TRBJ1-6, the V gene TRBV5-1; tentatively, D is TRBD1 (5 bases). The receptor's source is a man over 45 in good health. The sample taken for sequencing was blood. CDR3 in amino acids: CASSLSPQGLNSPLHF. Here the CDR3 DNA reads TGCGCCAGCAGCTTGAGCCCCCAGGGACTAAATTCACCCCTCCACTTT.